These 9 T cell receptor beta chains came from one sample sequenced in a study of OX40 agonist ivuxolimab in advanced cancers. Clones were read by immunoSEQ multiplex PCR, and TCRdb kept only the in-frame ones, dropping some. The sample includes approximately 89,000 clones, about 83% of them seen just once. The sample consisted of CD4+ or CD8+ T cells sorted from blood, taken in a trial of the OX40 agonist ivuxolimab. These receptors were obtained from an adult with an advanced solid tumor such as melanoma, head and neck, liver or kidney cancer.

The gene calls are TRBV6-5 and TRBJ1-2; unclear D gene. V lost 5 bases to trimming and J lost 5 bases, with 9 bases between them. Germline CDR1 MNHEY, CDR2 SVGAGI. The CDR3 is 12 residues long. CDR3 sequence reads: CASSEGFYGYTF. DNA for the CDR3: TGTGCCAGCAGTGAAGGCTTTTATGGCTACACCTTC.

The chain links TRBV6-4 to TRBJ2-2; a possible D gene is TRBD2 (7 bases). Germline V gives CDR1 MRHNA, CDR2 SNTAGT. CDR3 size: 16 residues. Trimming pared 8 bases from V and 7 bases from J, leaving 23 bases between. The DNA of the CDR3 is TGTGCCAGCGTACGACTAGTGGGGGGGCGTAACGGGGAGCTGTTTTTT. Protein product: CASVRLVGGRNGELFF.

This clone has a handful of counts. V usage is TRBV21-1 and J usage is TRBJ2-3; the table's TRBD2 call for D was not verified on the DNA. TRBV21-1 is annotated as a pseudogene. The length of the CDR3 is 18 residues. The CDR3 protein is CASSPAPSGGIHTDTQYF. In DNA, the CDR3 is TGTGCCAGCAGCCCGGCTCCTAGTGGGGGGATACACACAGATACGCAGTATTTT.

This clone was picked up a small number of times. CDR3 protein: CASSDMGIINTGELFF. The CDR3 nucleotides are TGTGCCAGCAGTGATATGGGTATTATTAACACCGGGGAGCTGTTTTTT. The rearrangement joins TRBV2 to TRBJ2-2; D is uncertain. CDR3 length: 16 residues. Between the trimmed V and J ends, which lost 3 bases and 2 bases, there was a span of 13 bases. The germline V gene encodes CDR1 SNHLY and CDR2 FYNNEI.

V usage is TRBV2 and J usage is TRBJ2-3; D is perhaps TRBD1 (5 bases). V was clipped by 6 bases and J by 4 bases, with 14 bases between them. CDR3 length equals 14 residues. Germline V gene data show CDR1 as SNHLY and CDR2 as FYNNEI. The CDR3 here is CASSPDLGPDTQYF. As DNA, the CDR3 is TGTGCCAGCAGCCCCGATCTGGGGCCAGATACGCAGTATTTT.

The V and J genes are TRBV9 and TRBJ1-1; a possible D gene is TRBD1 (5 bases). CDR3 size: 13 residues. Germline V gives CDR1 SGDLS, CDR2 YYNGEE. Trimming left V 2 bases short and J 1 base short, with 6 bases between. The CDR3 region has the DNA TGTGCCAGCAGCGTCAGGGCGAACACTGAAGCTTTCTTT. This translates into CASSVRANTEAFF. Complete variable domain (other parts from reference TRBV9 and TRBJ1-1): DSGVTQTPKHLITATGQRVTLRCSPRSGDLSVYWYQQSLDQGLQFLIQYYNGEERAKGNILERFSAQQFPDLHSELNLSSLELGDSALYFCASSVRANTEAFFGQGTRLTVV.

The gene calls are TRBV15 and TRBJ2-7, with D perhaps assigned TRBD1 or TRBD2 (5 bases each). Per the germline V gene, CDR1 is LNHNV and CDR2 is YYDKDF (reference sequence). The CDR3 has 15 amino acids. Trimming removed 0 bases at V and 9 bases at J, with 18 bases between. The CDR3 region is CATSRDTYGDERQYF. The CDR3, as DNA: TGTGCCACCAGCAGAGACACTTATGGGGACGAACGGCAGTACTTC.

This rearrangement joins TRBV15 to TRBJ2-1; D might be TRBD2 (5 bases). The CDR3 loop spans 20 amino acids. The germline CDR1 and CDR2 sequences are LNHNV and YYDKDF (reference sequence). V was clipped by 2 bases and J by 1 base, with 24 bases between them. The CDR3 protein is CATSRNGLDFTKVSYNEQFF. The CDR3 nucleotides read TGTGCCACCAGCAGAAATGGCTTGGACTTTACTAAGGTGTCCTACAATGAGCAGTTCTTC.

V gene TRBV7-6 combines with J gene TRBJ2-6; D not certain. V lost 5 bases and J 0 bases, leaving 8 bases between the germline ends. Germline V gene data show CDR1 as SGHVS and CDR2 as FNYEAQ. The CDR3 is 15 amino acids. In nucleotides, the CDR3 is TGTGCCAGCAGCGCAGTCAGCTCTGGGGCCAACGTCCTGACTTTC. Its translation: CASSAVSSGANVLTF. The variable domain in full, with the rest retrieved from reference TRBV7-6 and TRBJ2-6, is GAGVSQSPRYKVTKRGQDVALRCDPISGHVSLYWYRQALGQGPEFLTYFNYEAQQDKSGLPNDRFSAERPEGSISTLTIQRTEQRDSAMYRCASSAVSSGANVLTFGAGSRLTVL.